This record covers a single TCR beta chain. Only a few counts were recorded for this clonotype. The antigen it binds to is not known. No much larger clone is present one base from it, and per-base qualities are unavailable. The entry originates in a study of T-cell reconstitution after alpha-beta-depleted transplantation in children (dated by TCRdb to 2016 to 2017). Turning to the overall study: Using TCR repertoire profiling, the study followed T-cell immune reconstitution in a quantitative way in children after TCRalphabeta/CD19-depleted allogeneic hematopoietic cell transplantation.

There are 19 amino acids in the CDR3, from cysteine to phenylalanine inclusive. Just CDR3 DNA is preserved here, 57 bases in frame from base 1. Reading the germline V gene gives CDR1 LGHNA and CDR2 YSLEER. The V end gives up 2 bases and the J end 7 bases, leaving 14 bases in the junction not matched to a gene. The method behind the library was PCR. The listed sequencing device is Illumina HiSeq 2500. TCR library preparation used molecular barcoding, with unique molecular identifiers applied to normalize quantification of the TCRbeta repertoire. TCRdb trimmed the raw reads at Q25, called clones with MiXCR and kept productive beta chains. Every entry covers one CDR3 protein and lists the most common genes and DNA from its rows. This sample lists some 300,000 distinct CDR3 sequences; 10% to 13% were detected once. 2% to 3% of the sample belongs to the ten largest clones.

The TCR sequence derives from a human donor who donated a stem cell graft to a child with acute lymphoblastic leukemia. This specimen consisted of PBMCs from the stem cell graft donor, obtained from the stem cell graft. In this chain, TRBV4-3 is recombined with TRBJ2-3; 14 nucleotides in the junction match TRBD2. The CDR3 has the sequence CASSQFSPGTSGRTYTQYF. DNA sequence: TGCGCCAGCAGCCAATTCTCTCCCGGGACTAGCGGGAGAACATATACGCAGTATTTT.